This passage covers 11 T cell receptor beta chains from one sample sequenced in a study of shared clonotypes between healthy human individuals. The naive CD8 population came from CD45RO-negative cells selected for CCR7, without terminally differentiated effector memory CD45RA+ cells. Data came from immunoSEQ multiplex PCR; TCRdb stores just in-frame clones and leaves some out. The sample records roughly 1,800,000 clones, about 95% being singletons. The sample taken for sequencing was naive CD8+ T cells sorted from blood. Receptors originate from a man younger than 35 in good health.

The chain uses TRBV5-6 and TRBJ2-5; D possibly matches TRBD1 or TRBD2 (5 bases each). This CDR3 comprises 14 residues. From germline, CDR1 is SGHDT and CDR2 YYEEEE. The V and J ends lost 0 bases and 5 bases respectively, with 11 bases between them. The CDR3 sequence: CASSLGLGVETQYF. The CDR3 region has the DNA TGTGCCAGCAGCTTGGGGTTGGGGGTGGAGACCCAGTACTTC.

The CDR3 reads CASSSFQGTGELFF. As DNA, the CDR3 is TGTGCCAGCAGTTCATTCCAGGGAACCGGGGAGCTGTTTTTT. The chain combines TRBV6-5 with TRBJ2-2, with D possibly matching TRBD1 (5 bases). The CDR3 has 14 amino acids. Per germline, CDR1 MNHEY and CDR2 SVGAGI. The V end was cut by 4 bases, the J end by 5 bases, with 11 bases between.

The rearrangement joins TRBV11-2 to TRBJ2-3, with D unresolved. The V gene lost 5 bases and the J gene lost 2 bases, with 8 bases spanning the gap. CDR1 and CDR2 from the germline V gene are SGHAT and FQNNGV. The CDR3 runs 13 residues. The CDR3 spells CASSPPHTDTQYF. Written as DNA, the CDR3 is TGTGCCAGCAGCCCCCCACACACAGATACGCAGTATTTT.

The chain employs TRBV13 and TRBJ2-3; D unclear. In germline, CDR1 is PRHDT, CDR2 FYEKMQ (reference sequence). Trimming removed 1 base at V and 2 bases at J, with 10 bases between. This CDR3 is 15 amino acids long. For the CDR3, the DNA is TGTGCCAGCAGCTTAGTCACGTCCGACACAGATACGCAGTATTTT. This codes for CASSLVTSDTDTQYF.

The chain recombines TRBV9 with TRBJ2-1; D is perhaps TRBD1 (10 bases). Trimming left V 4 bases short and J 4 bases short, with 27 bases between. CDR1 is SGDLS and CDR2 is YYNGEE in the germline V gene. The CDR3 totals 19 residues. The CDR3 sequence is CASSPRDRGPSGEYNEQFF. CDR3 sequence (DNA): TGTGCCAGCAGCCCTCGGGACAGGGGTCCTAGCGGGGAGTACAATGAGCAGTTCTTC.

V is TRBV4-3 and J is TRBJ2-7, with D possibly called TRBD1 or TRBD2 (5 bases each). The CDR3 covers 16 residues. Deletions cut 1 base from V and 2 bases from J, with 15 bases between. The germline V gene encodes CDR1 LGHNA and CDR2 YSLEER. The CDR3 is CASSQVRVGDPYEQYF. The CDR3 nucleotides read TGCGCCAGCAGCCAAGTCAGGGTCGGGGATCCCTACGAGCAGTACTTC.

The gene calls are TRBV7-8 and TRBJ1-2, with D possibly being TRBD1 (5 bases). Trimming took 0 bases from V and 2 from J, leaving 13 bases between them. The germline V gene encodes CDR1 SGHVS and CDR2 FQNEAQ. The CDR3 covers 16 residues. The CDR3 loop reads CASSLASGTINYGYTF. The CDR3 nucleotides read TGTGCCAGCAGCTTAGCCTCCGGGACGATCAACTATGGCTACACCTTC.

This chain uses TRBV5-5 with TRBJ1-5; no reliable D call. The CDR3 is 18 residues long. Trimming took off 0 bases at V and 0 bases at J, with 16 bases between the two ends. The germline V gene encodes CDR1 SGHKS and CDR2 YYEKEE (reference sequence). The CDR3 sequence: CASSLELGPTLSNQPQHF. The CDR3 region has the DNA TGTGCCAGCAGCTTGGAGCTCGGGCCCACTCTTAGCAATCAGCCCCAGCATTTT.

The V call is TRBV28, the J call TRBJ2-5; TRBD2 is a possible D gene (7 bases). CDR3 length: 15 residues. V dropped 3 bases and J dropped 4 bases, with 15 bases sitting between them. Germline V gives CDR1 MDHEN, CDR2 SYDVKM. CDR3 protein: CASSFPEGGGETQYF. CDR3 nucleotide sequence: TGTGCCAGCAGTTTCCCGGAGGGAGGGGGAGAGACCCAGTACTTC.

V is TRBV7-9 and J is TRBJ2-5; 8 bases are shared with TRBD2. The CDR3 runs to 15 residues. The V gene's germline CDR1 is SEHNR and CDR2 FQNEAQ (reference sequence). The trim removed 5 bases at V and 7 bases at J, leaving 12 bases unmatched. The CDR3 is CASSPPVAGGGTQYF. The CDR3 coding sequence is TGTGCCAGCAGCCCGCCGGTCGCGGGAGGCGGGACCCAGTACTTC. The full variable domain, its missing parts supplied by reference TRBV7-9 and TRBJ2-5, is DTGVSQNPRHKITKRGQNVTFRCDPISEHNRLYWYRQTLGQGPEFLTYFQNEAQLEKSRLLSDRFSAERPKGSFSTLEIQRTEQGDSAMYLCASSPPVAGGGTQYFGPGTRLLVL.

The CDR3 DNA sequence: TGTGCCAGCAGCTTAGTTAGCGGGATGCTGGAGACCCAGTACTTC. Encoded protein: CASSLVSGMLETQYF. The chain links TRBV11-2 to TRBJ2-5; TRBD2 matches 8 bases. Germline loops: CDR1 SGHAT, CDR2 FQNNGV. This CDR3 has 15 residues. V shed 1 base, J shed 5 bases, and the junction held 6 bases outside the gene matches.